The sequence of this T cell receptor (beta chain) was determined in a study of persistence of HIV-infected CD4 T cells. Across the whole study: Donors were ART-treated; their CMV- and Gag-responding CD4+ T cells were isolated. Study findings and constraints: CMV- and Gag-responding cells had lower TCRbeta richness than CD3/CD28-responding cells.

Comments on this clone: Antigen unknown.

The libraries were made with immunoSEQ version 4 in survey mode. TCRdb's copy holds only in-frame clones and misses some; the assay was immunoSEQ multiplex PCR. Seen here are tens of thousands of clones, around 73% observed once, and the top ten hold less than 0.95%. The CDR3 covers 16 residues. Stimulation used 10 ug/mL lysate from CMV-infected fibroblasts. CD40L-negative CD69-negative CD45RO-high memory CD4+ T cells were sorted as populations depleted of antigen-responding cells. Undetectable plasma HIV-1 RNA below 50 copies/mL lasted at least 4 years. Donors had CD4+ T cell counts above 400 cells/uL and were CMV-seropositive.

This specimen was CD4+ T cells sorted from PBMCs after roughly 17-hour stimulation, taken from a patient who received antiretroviral therapy. The chain has TRBV21-1 and TRBJ1-5. TRBV21-1 is termed a pseudogene. This sequence originates from an adult woman with HIV who was CMV-seropositive. CDR3 nucleotide sequence: TGTGCCAGCAGCAAAGGCAGAGCCCTGTTCAATCAGCCCCAGCATTTT. This sequence encodes CASSKGRALFNQPQHF.